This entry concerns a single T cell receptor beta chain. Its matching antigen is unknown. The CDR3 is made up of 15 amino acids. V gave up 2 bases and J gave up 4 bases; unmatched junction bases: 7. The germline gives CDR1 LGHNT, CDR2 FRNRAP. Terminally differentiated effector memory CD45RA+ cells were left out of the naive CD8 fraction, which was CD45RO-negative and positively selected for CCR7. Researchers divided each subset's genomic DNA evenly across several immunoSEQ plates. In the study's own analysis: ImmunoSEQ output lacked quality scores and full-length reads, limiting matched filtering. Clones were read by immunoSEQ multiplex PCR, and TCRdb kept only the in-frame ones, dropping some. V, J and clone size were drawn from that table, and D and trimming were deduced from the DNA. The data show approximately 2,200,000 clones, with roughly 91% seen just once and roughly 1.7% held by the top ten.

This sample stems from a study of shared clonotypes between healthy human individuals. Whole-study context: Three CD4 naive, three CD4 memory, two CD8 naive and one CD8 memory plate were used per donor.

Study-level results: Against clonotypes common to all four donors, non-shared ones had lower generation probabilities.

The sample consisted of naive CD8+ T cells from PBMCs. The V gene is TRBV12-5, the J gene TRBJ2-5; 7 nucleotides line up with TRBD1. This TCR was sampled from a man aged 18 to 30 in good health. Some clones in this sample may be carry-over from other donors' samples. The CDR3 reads CASGLTTGEAETQYF. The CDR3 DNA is TGTGCTAGTGGTTTGACCACAGGGGAAGCAGAGACCCAGTACTTC.